This record concerns one TCR beta chain sequence. Its antigen is not known. The study ran its PCR with 60 Vbeta and 13 Jbeta primers. Assay: immunoSEQ multiplex PCR; the TCRdb copy retains only in-frame clones and omits some. The top ten hold 17% of the sample, which has some 14,000 clones, less than 75% seen once. CDR1 is SEHNR, CDR2 FQNEAQ, per germline (reference sequence). The CDR3 length is 14 residues. V shed 3 bases and J 3 bases; nucleotides not matched to a gene: 3. This sample is drawn from a study of cytomegalovirus exposure and HLA in healthy donors. Across the study: Clustering assigned approximately 79% of the roughly 430 genotyped donors to the Caucasian-associated ancestry cluster.

Whole-study findings and limits: The productive fraction for most TCR beta V segments was about 87% or about 30% in an earlier analysis. In a later analysis, HLA-associated beta chains showed higher expansion and lower generation probabilities than comparable chains. The listing of 150 or so TCR beta chains classed them as cytomegalovirus-associated.

The receptor comes from a woman between 45 and 60 years old in good health and CMV-seropositive. The chain is built from TRBV7-9 and TRBJ2-7, with 9 bases lining up with TRBD1. The sample taken for sequencing was PBMCs. The CDR3 region is CASSFGQGFYEQYF. CDR3 coding DNA: TGTGCCAGCAGCTTCGGACAGGGGTTCTACGAGCAGTACTTC.